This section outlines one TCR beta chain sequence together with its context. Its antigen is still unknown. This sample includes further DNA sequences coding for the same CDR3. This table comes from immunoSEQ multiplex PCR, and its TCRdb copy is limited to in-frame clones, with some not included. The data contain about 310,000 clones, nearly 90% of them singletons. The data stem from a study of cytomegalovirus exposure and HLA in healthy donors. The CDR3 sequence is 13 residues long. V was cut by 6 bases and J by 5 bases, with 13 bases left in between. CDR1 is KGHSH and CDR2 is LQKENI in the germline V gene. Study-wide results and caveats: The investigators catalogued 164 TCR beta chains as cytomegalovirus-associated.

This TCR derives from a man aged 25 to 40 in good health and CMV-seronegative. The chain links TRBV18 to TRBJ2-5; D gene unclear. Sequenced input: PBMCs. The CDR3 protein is CASSPGQEETQYF. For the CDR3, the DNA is TGTGCCAGCTCCCCTGGGCAAGAGGAGACCCAGTACTTC.